Here is one TCR beta chain with its context. The antigen is not known. It was with 60 Vbeta and 13 Jbeta primers that the PCR ran. The data were produced by immunoSEQ multiplex PCR, yet TCRdb's version contains in-frame clones alone and is incomplete. The sample records 100,000 or so clones, 60% to 85% being singletons. This sample was included in a study of cytomegalovirus exposure and HLA in healthy donors. Trimming stripped 1 base from V and 0 bases from J, with 10 bases between. In germline, CDR1 is MDHEN, CDR2 SYDVKM. The CDR3 runs to 15 residues. Study observations and caveats: Later analysis reportedly placed an Asian-associated ancestry cluster below the roughly 690-donor mean in N-insertions. The classifier, whose performance was assessed in both the original and validation cohorts, reportedly diagnosed cytomegalovirus status with high specificity and sensitivity. The investigators catalogued 164 TCR beta chains as cytomegalovirus-associated. Certain sequence variants were highly shared and formed a cluster, and this cluster was likely a sequencing artifact.

Sequenced material: PBMCs. The sequence derives from a man aged 25 to 40 in good health and CMV-seropositive. The chain combines TRBV28 with TRBJ2-7; TRBD1 is a possible D gene (5 bases). The CDR3 spells CASSLFDSLSYEQYF. The CDR3 DNA sequence: TGTGCCAGCAGTTTATTTGACAGCCTCTCCTACGAGCAGTACTTC.